A single sample gave rise to the 25 T cell receptor beta chains below, sequenced in a study of blood T cell repertoires in COVID-19. Data came from immunoSEQ multiplex PCR; TCRdb stores just in-frame clones and leaves some out. The sample consists of tens of thousands of clones, more than 80% of them appearing once. The sequenced material came from peripheral blood. These receptors were obtained from a man aged 50 to 60 with COVID-19, enrolled during active disease.

The table lists this clone with many counts. This sequence joins TRBV12-3 or TRBV12-4 and TRBJ1-5; D uncertain. This CDR3 has 13 amino acids. Deletions cut 0 bases from V and 6 bases from J, with 6 bases between. The DNA for the CDR3 is TGTGCCAGCAGTTTAGCTGAGTTTCAGCCCCAGCATTTT. Amino acid sequence: CASSLAEFQPQHF.

The rearrangement uses TRBV4-3 and TRBJ1-2; D might be TRBD1 (5 bases). Looked up from germline, CDR1 is LGHNA and CDR2 is YSLEER. This CDR3 spans 13 amino acids. V shed 6 bases and J shed 7 bases, with 15 bases lying between them. The CDR3 DNA follows: TGCGCCAGCAGGGGGGGGACCCCTCTTGGCTACACCTTC. Protein sequence: CASRGGTPLGYTF.

The rearrangement uses TRBV18 and TRBJ2-1; D gene unclear. Germline CDR1 KGHSH, CDR2 LQKENI. This CDR3 is built from 14 residues. Between the trimmed V and J ends, which lost 2 bases and 9 bases, there was a span of 14 bases. The CDR3 loop reads CASSPGTVSGEQFF. The CDR3 DNA is TGTGCCAGCTCACCAGGTACGGTTTCTGGTGAGCAGTTCTTC.

This sequence joins TRBV30 and TRBJ1-2, with 9 bases aligning to TRBD1. J gave up 5 bases and V 3 bases, and 10 bases lay outside the gene matches. Per the germline V gene, CDR1 is GTSNPN and CDR2 is SVGIG (reference sequence). CDR3 length equals 15 residues. The CDR3 DNA reads TGTGCCTGGAGCCCGCCAACCGGGACAGGGTATGGCTACACCTTC. Amino acids: CAWSPPTGTGYGYTF. Supplemented by reference TRBV30 and TRBJ1-2, the full variable domain reads SQTIHQWPATLVQPVGSPLSLECTVEGTSNPNLYWYRQAAGRGLQLLFYSVGIGQISSEVPQNLSASRPQDRQFILSSKKLLLSDSGFYLCAWSPPTGTGYGYTFGSGTRLTVV.

The chain links TRBV9 to TRBJ2-6; 10 bases align to TRBD1. From germline, CDR1 is SGDLS and CDR2 YYNGEE. The length of the CDR3 is 20 residues. The V and J ends lost 2 bases and 2 bases, in that order; junction bases with no gene match: 13. CDR3 DNA sequence: TGTGCCAGCAGCGTCGATCTGGGACAGGGGTTAGGCGCTGGGGCCAACGTCCTGACTTTC. Translation: CASSVDLGQGLGAGANVLTF.

This rearrangement joins TRBV6-5 to TRBJ1-2; D gene ambiguous. Deletions cut 9 bases from V and 4 bases from J, with 15 bases between. Germline lookup yields CDR1 MNHEY and CDR2 SVGAGI. There are 13 residues in the CDR3. In DNA, the CDR3 is TGTGCCAGTAACGGAAGGAGTAGCTATGGCTACACCTTC. Translating gives CASNGRSSYGYTF.

This clone was found a few times. The chain has TRBV7-9 and TRBJ1-2; 8 nucleotides align to TRBD1. This CDR3 contains 14 residues. V was pared by 6 bases and J by 8 bases, with 11 bases of the junction left unmatched. Per the germline V gene, CDR1 is SEHNR and CDR2 is FQNEAQ (reference sequence). Written as DNA, the CDR3 is TGTGCCAGCAGTCCGAGCACAACAGGGGGAGGCTACACCTTC. It codes for CASSPSTTGGGYTF.

The V and J genes are TRBV19 and TRBJ2-6; D is undetermined. This CDR3 has 13 residues. V lost 5 bases and J lost 3, with 5 bases in between. CDR1 is LNHDA and CDR2 is SQIVND in the germline V gene (reference sequence). CDR3 sequence: CASSPLGANVLTF. Written as DNA, the CDR3 is TGTGCCAGTAGTCCCCTTGGGGCCAACGTCCTGACTTTC.

This clone appeared a single time. The chain is built from TRBV5-4 and TRBJ2-5, with D possibly matching TRBD2 (7 bases). The CDR3 loop spans 12 amino acids. V lost 4 bases and J lost 5, with 9 bases in between. In germline, CDR1 is SGHNT, CDR2 YYREEE (reference sequence). The chain's CDR3 is CASSGRGETQYF. DNA for the CDR3: TGTGCCAGCAGCGGGAGGGGGGAGACCCAGTACTTC.

This sequence joins TRBV9 and TRBJ2-3; TRBD2 matches at 14 bases. The germline gives CDR1 SGDLS, CDR2 YYNGEE. J was trimmed by 2 bases and V by 3 bases; bases with no gene match: 5. This CDR3 region has 17 residues. The CDR3: CASSAGLAGGNTDTQYF. The CDR3 DNA reads TGTGCCAGCAGCGCCGGACTAGCGGGGGGAAACACAGATACGCAGTATTTT.

The chain recombines TRBV9 with TRBJ1-2, with TRBD1 matching over 11 bases. CDR1 and CDR2 from the germline V gene are SGDLS and YYNGEE. J gave up 7 bases and V 2 bases, and 10 bases lay outside the gene matches. The CDR3 consists of 16 residues. The CDR3 nucleotides are TGTGCCAGCAGCGTTAGGGAAATAGGGACAGGGGGTGGCTACACCTTC. Its translation is CASSVREIGTGGGYTF. Full variable domain (missing parts from reference TRBV9 and TRBJ1-2): DSGVTQTPKHLITATGQRVTLRCSPRSGDLSVYWYQQSLDQGLQFLIQYYNGEERAKGNILERFSAQQFPDLHSELNLSSLELGDSALYFCASSVREIGTGGGYTFGSGTRLTVV.

The chain links TRBV5-4 to TRBJ2-3; TRBD2 matches at 8 bases. Germline CDR1 and CDR2: SGHNT and YYREEE (reference sequence). The trim removed 7 bases at V and 0 bases at J, leaving 7 bases unmatched. CDR3 length equals 15 residues. CDR3 bases: TGTGCCAGCCGGGGGGGTGGTTCTAGCACAGATACGCAGTATTTT. This sequence encodes CASRGGGSSTDTQYF. The full variable domain, in which reference TRBV5-4 and TRBJ2-3 provide the parts outside the CDR3, is ETGVTQSPTHLIKTRGQQVTLRCSSQSGHNTVSWYQQALGQGPQFIFQYYREEENGRGNFPPRFSGLQFPNYSSELNVNALELDDSALYLCASRGGGSSTDTQYFGPGTRLTVL.

The V gene is TRBV9, the J gene TRBJ1-3; a possible D gene is TRBD1 (6 bases). The CDR3 length is 15 residues. Germline CDR1 SGDLS, CDR2 YYNGEE. V shed 4 bases and J shed 4 bases, with 15 bases lying between them. The CDR3 DNA reads TGTGCCAGCAGCCCGAATCCAGGGGAAGGAAACACCATATATTTT. As protein: CASSPNPGEGNTIYF.

This rearrangement joins TRBV29-1 to TRBJ2-7; D might be TRBD1 (5 bases). The CDR3 totals 12 residues. Germline CDR1 is SQVTM and CDR2 is ANQGSEA. The CDR3 nucleotides read TGCAGGAATGCCTCCCAGGGCTACGAGCAGTACTTC. It yields the protein CRNASQGYEQYF.

Regarding this clone: Other DNA sequences in the same sample also yield this CDR3. The gene calls are TRBV2 and TRBJ2-5; D gene unclear. Germline V gene sequence: CDR1 SNHLY, CDR2 FYNNEI. The CDR3 is 13 residues long. Trimming removed 5 bases at V and 1 base at J, with 8 bases between. For the CDR3, the DNA is TGTGCCAGCAGTTCGGGTCTCCAAGAGACCCAGTACTTC. This encodes CASSSGLQETQYF.

The chain is built from TRBV7-9 and TRBJ2-2; 9 positions match TRBD1. Trimming took 10 bases from V and 7 from J; bases not matched to a gene: 7. CDR3 size: 13 residues. Germline V gene sequence: CDR1 SEHNR, CDR2 FQNEAQ (reference sequence). CDR3 coding DNA: TGTGCCACCGAGACAGGGGGTTTCGGGGAGCTGTTTTTT. Its translation: CATETGGFGELFF. Full variable domain (rest looked up from reference TRBV7-9 and TRBJ2-2): DTGVSQNPRHKITKRGQNVTFRCDPISEHNRLYWYRQTLGQGPEFLTYFQNEAQLEKSRLLSDRFSAERPKGSFSTLEIQRTEQGDSAMYLCATETGGFGELFFGEGSRLTVL.

The V and J genes are TRBV11-2 and TRBJ2-5; TRBD1 aligns across 8 bases. This CDR3 comprises 14 residues. V lost 6 bases and J lost 5; bases outside the gene matches: 8. Germline V CDR1 and CDR2: SGHAT, FQNNGV. The CDR3 loop is CASRTDRGRETQYF. DNA of the CDR3: TGTGCCAGCAGGACCGACAGGGGCAGGGAGACCCAGTACTTC.

This clone showed up just a few times. The chain uses TRBV10-1 and TRBJ2-1; maybe TRBD1 (5 bases). V lost 3 bases to trimming and J lost 10 bases, with 13 bases between them. CDR1 WNHNN and CDR2 SYGVQD come from the germline V gene (reference sequence). The CDR3 totals 13 residues. The chain's CDR3 is CASSERLPGEQFF. CDR3 sequence (DNA): TGCGCCAGCAGTGAAAGGCTGCCAGGGGAGCAGTTCTTC.

J is TRBJ1-1 and V is TRBV6-5; no firm D call. V was trimmed by 8 bases and J by 0 bases, leaving 10 bases between them. Germline CDR1 and CDR2: MNHEY and SVGAGI. This CDR3 is built from 13 residues. The CDR3 nucleotides are TGTGCCAGCCGCTCCAGGTTGAACACTGAAGCTTTCTTT. Encoded protein: CASRSRLNTEAFF.

The chain uses TRBV7-2 and TRBJ1-2; 7 nucleotides agree with TRBD1. CDR3 length equals 13 residues. The germline V gene encodes CDR1 SGHTA and CDR2 FQGNSA. With V trimmed by 5 bases and J by 5 bases, 5 bases remained unmatched. CDR3 DNA sequence: TGTGCCAGCAGCCGGGACAGAGTATATGGCTACACCTTC. Translation: CASSRDRVYGYTF.

Only a few counts were recorded for this clone. This chain uses TRBV19 with TRBJ1-1, with D maybe TRBD1 (5 bases). This CDR3 has 13 residues. V was cut by 5 bases and J by 7 bases, with 14 bases left in between. Looked up from germline, CDR1 is LNHDA and CDR2 is SQIVND (reference sequence). CDR3 nucleotide sequence: TGTGCCAGTAGTTACAAGCGGGGCTTTGAAGCTTTCTTT. It yields the protein CASSYKRGFEAFF.

The rearrangement uses TRBV19 and TRBJ1-5; D remains ambiguous. The CDR3 is made up of 14 amino acids. The V gene lost 3 bases and the J gene lost 2 bases, with 8 bases spanning the gap. CDR1 and CDR2 from the germline V gene are LNHDA and SQIVND (reference sequence). The CDR3 reads CASSIVGGNQPQHF. The CDR3 coding sequence is TGTGCCAGTAGTATCGTGGGCGGCAATCAGCCCCAGCATTTT.

The rearrangement links TRBV30 to TRBJ2-3; 7 bases are a match to TRBD2. The CDR3 is made up of 14 amino acids. The V segment lost 2 bases and the J segment 4 bases; nucleotides outside the gene matches: 6. The germline V gene has CDR1 GTSNPN and CDR2 SVGIG (reference sequence). In DNA form, the CDR3 reads TGTGCCTGGAGTCATGGAGGGAGGGCAGATACGCAGTATTTT. This encodes CAWSHGGRADTQYF.

The chain carries TRBV5-4 and TRBJ2-2, with D perhaps TRBD1 (6 bases). V was clipped by 1 base and J by 0 bases, with 7 bases between them. This CDR3 contains 15 residues. Germline CDR1 and CDR2: SGHNT and YYREEE (reference sequence). The CDR3 is CASSLWTANTGELFF. The CDR3 DNA sequence: TGTGCCAGCAGCTTGTGGACAGCGAACACCGGGGAGCTGTTTTTT.

V usage is TRBV12-3 or TRBV12-4 and J usage is TRBJ2-4; TRBD1 matches 9 bases. The length of the CDR3 is 12 residues. Losses at the gene ends were 11 bases for V and 10 bases for J; bases not matched to a gene: 9. CDR3 nucleotides: TGTGCCGGCCGGACAGGGGATGGTATTCAGTACTTC. It is translated as CAGRTGDGIQYF.